The rows below give T cell receptor beta chains drawn from one sample of a study of T cell clonotyping in hematopoietic cell transplantation. Produced via immunoSEQ multiplex PCR; TCRdb's table is partial and in-frame only. Among 15,000 to 20,000 clones listed, about 80% were seen once. The sequencing here drew on peripheral blood mononuclear cells, taken before stem cell transplant. All receptors come from a man in his 60s with acute myeloid leukemia. Some clones in this sample may be carry-over from other donors' samples. The CDR3 runs from the conserved cysteine through the conserved F or W. D genes are given only for firm matches. A clone size is listed for some rows: how often the clone was seen (once, few, many), or a class if it is expanded.

j_call: TRBJ1-1; clone_size: .; d_call: .; v_call: TRBV11-3; cdr3_aa: CASSLAPNTEAFF; cdr3_nt: TGTGCCAGCAGCTTAGCACCGAACACTGAAGCTTTCTTT
j_call: TRBJ2-2; clone_size: few; d_call: .; v_call: TRBV6-5; cdr3_aa: CASSYQYDTGELFF; cdr3_nt: TGTGCCAGCAGCTATCAATATGACACCGGGGAGCTGTTTTTT
j_call: TRBJ2-5; clone_size: .; d_call: .; v_call: TRBV29-1; cdr3_aa: CSVQDPANQETQYF; cdr3_nt: TGCAGCGTGCAGGATCCCGCTAACCAAGAGACCCAGTACTTC
j_call: TRBJ2-1; clone_size: few; d_call: .; v_call: TRBV7-9; cdr3_aa: CASSLGPYQFF; cdr3_nt: TGTGCCAGCAGCTTGGGTCCCTATCAGTTCTTC
j_call: TRBJ1-5; clone_size: .; d_call: .; v_call: TRBV20-1; cdr3_aa: CSARATGTQHF; cdr3_nt: TGCAGTGCTAGAGCTACCGGGACCCAGCATTTT
j_call: TRBJ2-6; clone_size: .; d_call: .; v_call: TRBV10-3; cdr3_aa: CATRLSSGANVLTF; cdr3_nt: TGTGCCACTAGATTGAGCTCTGGGGCCAACGTCCTGACTTTC
j_call: TRBJ1-2; clone_size: .; d_call: .; v_call: TRBV7-9; cdr3_aa: CASSSPVLTGPYGYTF; cdr3_nt: TGTGCCAGCAGCTCGCCGGTCTTGACAGGACCCTATGGCTACACCTTC
j_call: TRBJ1-2; clone_size: .; d_call: TRBD1; v_call: TRBV4-3; cdr3_aa: CASSQDRAGGYTF; cdr3_nt: TGCGCCAGCAGCCAGGACAGGGCGGGGGGCTACACCTTC
j_call: TRBJ1-2; clone_size: .; d_call: .; v_call: TRBV6-5; cdr3_aa: CASRTLGLFYGYTF; cdr3_nt: TGTGCCAGCAGAACGCTCGGCCTCTTCTATGGCTACACCTTC
j_call: TRBJ2-5; clone_size: .; d_call: .; v_call: TRBV5-4; cdr3_aa: CASSLSGVETQYF; cdr3_nt: TGTGCCAGCAGCTTGTCCGGTGTGGAGACCCAGTACTTC
j_call: TRBJ1-3; clone_size: .; d_call: .; v_call: TRBV19; cdr3_aa: CASSNPGQRRNTIYF; cdr3_nt: TGTGCCAGTAGTAATCCAGGACAAAGAAGAAACACCATATATTTT
j_call: TRBJ1-3; clone_size: .; d_call: TRBD1; v_call: TRBV5-1; cdr3_aa: CASSLEGQVLPGNTIYF; cdr3_nt: TGCGCCAGCAGCTTGGAGGGACAGGTCTTGCCTGGAAACACCATATATTTT
j_call: TRBJ2-7; clone_size: .; d_call: .; v_call: TRBV4-3; cdr3_aa: CASSPGLAAKSSYEQYF; cdr3_nt: TGCGCCAGCAGCCCAGGGCTGGCCGCGAAGAGCTCCTACGAGCAGTACTTC
j_call: TRBJ2-3; clone_size: .; d_call: .; v_call: TRBV9; cdr3_aa: CASSEWGGSPDTQYF; cdr3_nt: TGTGCCAGCAGCGAGTGGGGTGGTTCCCCAGATACGCAGTATTTT
j_call: TRBJ2-2; clone_size: .; d_call: .; v_call: TRBV28; cdr3_aa: CASSLGRGNTGELFF; cdr3_nt: TGTGCCAGCAGTTTAGGGCGAGGGAACACCGGGGAGCTGTTTTTT
j_call: TRBJ2-7; clone_size: .; d_call: .; v_call: TRBV30; cdr3_aa: CAWSFSYEQYF; cdr3_nt: TGTGCCTGGAGTTTCAGTTACGAGCAGTACTTC
j_call: TRBJ1-3; clone_size: .; d_call: .; v_call: TRBV6-1; cdr3_aa: CASSRVGSGGNTIYF; cdr3_nt: TGTGCCAGCAGCCGGGTAGGGTCCGGCGGAAACACCATATATTTT
j_call: TRBJ1-4; clone_size: .; d_call: .; v_call: TRBV7-9; cdr3_aa: CASSFLRDIDQKLFF; cdr3_nt: TGTGCCAGCAGCTTTCTGAGGGACATCGATCAGAAACTGTTTTTT
j_call: TRBJ1-4; clone_size: .; d_call: TRBD1; v_call: TRBV25-1; cdr3_aa: CATTPGTGYEKLFF; cdr3_nt: TGTGCCACTACCCCCGGGACAGGGTATGAAAAACTGTTTTTT
j_call: TRBJ2-7; clone_size: .; d_call: .; v_call: TRBV7-3; cdr3_aa: CASSSSGGSEYEQYF; cdr3_nt: TGTGCCAGCAGCTCCTCCGGGGGAAGTGAGTACGAGCAGTACTTC
j_call: TRBJ2-7; clone_size: .; d_call: .; v_call: TRBV11-3; cdr3_aa: CASSVGSPYEQYF; cdr3_nt: TGTGCCAGCAGTGTCGGGAGCCCCTACGAGCAGTACTTC
j_call: TRBJ2-7; clone_size: .; d_call: TRBD2; v_call: TRBV7-3; cdr3_aa: CASSPRLAGVGEQYF; cdr3_nt: TGTGCCAGCAGCCCCCGACTAGCGGGAGTAGGCGAGCAGTACTTC
j_call: TRBJ2-5; clone_size: .; d_call: .; v_call: TRBV7-2; cdr3_aa: CASSLGAGETQYF; cdr3_nt: TGTGCCAGCAGCTTAGGGGCAGGGGAGACCCAGTACTTC
j_call: TRBJ2-7; clone_size: .; d_call: .; v_call: TRBV7-2; cdr3_aa: CASSLVNQGYEQYF; cdr3_nt: TGTGCCAGCAGCTTAGTAAACCAGGGTTACGAGCAGTACTTC
j_call: TRBJ1-1; clone_size: .; d_call: .; v_call: TRBV30; cdr3_aa: CAWSVPGDSLRSLNTEAFF; cdr3_nt: TGTGCCTGGAGTGTCCCGGGGGACTCGCTTCGATCATTGAACACTGAAGCTTTCTTT